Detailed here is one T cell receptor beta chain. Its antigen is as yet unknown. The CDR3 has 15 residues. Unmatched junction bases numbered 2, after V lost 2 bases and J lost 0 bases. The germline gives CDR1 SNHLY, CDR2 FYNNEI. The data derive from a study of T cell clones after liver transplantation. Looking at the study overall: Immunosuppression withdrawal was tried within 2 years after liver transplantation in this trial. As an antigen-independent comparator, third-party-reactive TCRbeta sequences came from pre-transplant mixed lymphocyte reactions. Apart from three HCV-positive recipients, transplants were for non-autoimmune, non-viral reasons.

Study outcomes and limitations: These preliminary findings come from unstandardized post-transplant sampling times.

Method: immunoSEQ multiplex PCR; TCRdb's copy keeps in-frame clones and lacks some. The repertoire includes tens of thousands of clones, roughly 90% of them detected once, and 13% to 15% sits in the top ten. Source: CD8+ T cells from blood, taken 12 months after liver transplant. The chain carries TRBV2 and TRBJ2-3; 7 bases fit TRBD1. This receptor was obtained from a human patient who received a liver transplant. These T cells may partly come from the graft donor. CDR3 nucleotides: TGTGCCAGCAGTGAACGGGACAGTAGCACAGATACGCAGTATTTT. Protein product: CASSERDSSTDTQYF.